This T cell receptor beta chain was sequenced in a study of metastatic and nonmetastatic thyroid tumors. Study results and limitations: Significantly higher TCR beta diversity was reportedly seen in malignant thyroid tumors than benign nodules, in blood and tumor.

Before thyroid surgery, none of the patients had received any treatment. For this clone: What it recognizes is unknown.

TCRdb re-analyzed the PCR reads through MiXCR. Among under 35,000 clones listed, 20% to 25% were seen once. This TCR came from a female donor with papillary thyroid cancer or a benign thyroid nodule (not recorded which). Some clones in this sample may be carry-over from other donors' samples. Sequencing was performed on blood.

The CDR3 DNA follows: TGTGCCAGCTCACCATCTGACTGGTATAATGAGCAGTTCTTC. This sequence encodes CASSPSDWYNEQFF. This chain links TRBV18 with TRBJ2-1; D remains ambiguous. V shed 2 bases and J shed 7 bases, with 12 bases lying between them. CDR1 KGHSH and CDR2 LQKENI come from the germline V gene. This CDR3 has 14 residues.